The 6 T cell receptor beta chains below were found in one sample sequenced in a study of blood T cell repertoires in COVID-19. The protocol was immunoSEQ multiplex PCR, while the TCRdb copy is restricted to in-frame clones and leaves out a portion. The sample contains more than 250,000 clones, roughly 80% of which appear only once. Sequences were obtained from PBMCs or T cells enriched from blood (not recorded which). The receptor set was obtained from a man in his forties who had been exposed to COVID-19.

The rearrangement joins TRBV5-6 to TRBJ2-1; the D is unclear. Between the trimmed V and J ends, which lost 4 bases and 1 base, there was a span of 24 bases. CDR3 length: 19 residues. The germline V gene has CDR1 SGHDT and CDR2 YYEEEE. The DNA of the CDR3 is TGTGCCAGCAGCCAGAGGCCTTATTCTCGATACCGATCCTACAATGAGCAGTTCTTC. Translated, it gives CASSQRPYSRYRSYNEQFF.

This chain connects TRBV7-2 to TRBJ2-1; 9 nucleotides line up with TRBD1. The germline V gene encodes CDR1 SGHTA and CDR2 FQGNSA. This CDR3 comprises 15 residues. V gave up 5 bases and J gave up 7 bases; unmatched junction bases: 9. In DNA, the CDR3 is TGTGCCAGCAGCCCCCCGGGACAGGGCAAGAATGAGCAGTTCTTC. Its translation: CASSPPGQGKNEQFF.

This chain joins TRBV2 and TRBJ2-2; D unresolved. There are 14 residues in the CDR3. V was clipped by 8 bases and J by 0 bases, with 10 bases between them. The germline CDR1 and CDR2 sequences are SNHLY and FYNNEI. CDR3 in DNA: TGTGCCAGCTTACGCCAGGCGAACACCGGGGAGCTGTTTTTT. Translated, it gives CASLRQANTGELFF. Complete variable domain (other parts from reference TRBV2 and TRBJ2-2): EPEVTQTPSHQVTQMGQEVILRCVPISNHLYFYWYRQILGQKVEFLVSFYNNEISEKSEIFDDQFSVERPDGSNFTLKIRSTKLEDSAMYFCASLRQANTGELFFGEGSRLTVL.

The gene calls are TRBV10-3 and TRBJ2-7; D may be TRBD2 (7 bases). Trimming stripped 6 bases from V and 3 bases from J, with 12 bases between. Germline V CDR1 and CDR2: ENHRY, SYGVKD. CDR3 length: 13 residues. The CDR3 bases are TGTGCCATCAGACAGGGAGGGGACTACGAGCAGTACTTC. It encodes CAIRQGGDYEQYF.

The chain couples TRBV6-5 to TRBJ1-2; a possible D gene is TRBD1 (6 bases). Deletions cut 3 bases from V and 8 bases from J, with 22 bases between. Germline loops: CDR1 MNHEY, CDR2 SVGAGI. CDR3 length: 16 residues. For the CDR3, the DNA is TGTGCCAGCAGTTATACGGCCCTCGGCGGGGGCAGGGGCTACACCTTC. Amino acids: CASSYTALGGGRGYTF.

CDR3: CASSPRLAGGLLSGANVLTF. In nucleotides, the CDR3 is TGTGCCAGTAGTCCCCGACTAGCGGGAGGGCTATTATCTGGGGCCAACGTCCTGACTTTC. The chain uses TRBV19 and TRBJ2-6, with 14 positions matching TRBD2. V gave up 5 bases and J gave up 1 base; unmatched junction bases: 10. CDR3 size: 20 residues. Germline V lookup: CDR1 LNHDA, CDR2 SQIVND (reference sequence).